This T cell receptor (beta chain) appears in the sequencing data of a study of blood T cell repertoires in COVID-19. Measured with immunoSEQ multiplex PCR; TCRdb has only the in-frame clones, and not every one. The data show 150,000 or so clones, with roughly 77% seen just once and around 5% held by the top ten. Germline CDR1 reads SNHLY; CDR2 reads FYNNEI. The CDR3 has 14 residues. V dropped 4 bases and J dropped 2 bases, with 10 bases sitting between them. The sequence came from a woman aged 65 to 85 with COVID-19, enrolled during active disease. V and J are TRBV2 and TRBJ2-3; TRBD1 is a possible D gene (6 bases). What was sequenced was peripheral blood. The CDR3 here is CASSAQGITDTQYF. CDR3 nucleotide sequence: TGTGCCAGCAGTGCCCAGGGGATCACAGATACGCAGTATTTT.